Shown below are 2 T cell receptor beta chains from a single sample sequenced in a study of blood T cell repertoires in COVID-19. Using immunoSEQ multiplex PCR, the repertoire was profiled, and TCRdb retains in-frame clones only, with some absent. The sample shows some 260,000 clones, roughly four fifths of them seen only once. Specimen: PBMCs or T cells enriched from blood (not recorded which). These receptors originate from a man younger than 40 with acute COVID-19.

This clone was recorded only once. This chain joins TRBV5-1 and TRBJ2-5, with 10 bases lining up with TRBD1. V dropped 2 bases and J dropped 13; count of bases not matched to a gene: 5. The germline CDR1 and CDR2 sequences are SGHRS and YFSETQ. The CDR3 sequence is 12 residues long. The CDR3 region is CASSFGTGEWYF. The CDR3 coding sequence is TGCGCCAGCAGCTTTGGGACAGGGGAATGGTACTTC.

This chain connects TRBV28 to TRBJ2-1, with 11 bases matching TRBD2. Germline CDR1 MDHEN, CDR2 SYDVKM. V was clipped by 5 bases and J by 7 bases; unmatched bases: 7. The CDR3 has 15 residues. CDR3 nucleotides: TGTGCCAGCAGTCGGACTAGCGGGTTTACAAATGAGCAGTTCTTC. The encoded protein is CASSRTSGFTNEQFF.